This T cell receptor beta chain was found in a study of blood T cell repertoires in COVID-19 (dated by TCRdb to 2020 to 2021). For the wider study: Samples covering the acute and convalescent phases of COVID-19 were provided by collaborators in the United States, Italy and Spain. The prospective study material was composed of cDNA or gDNA derived from T cells, B-cell-depleted T cells, or PBMCs. Deeply sampled blood TCRbeta repertoires from subjects exposed to, actively infected with, or recovered from COVID-19 were included in the dataset. The repertoires were released in a freely available public database intended as a resource for research on the immune response to SARS-CoV-2. Samples came from the ongoing ImmuneRACE study (first 160 participants) plus 1,254 subjects from 6 global collaborators. Sample metadata almost always included a de-identified subject ID, COVID-19 status, age in years and sex. Where available, HLA class I and class II types were obtained from metadata supplied by the sample provider rather than from assay-based typing. What the work shows at the level of the full study, not this receptor alone: Clinical and demographic metadata were provided uncurated, with the amount varying by source and participant.

Samples from volunteer blood donors who had recovered from COVID-19 were contributed by a second Seattle source. Each collaborating institution followed its own protocols to collect whole blood in K2EDTA tubes. For TCRbeta analysis, collaborator samples were shipped as frozen whole blood, as isolated PBMCs, or as DNA extracted from either sample type. Trimming removed 5 bases from V and 2 bases from J; the gene matches leave 18 bases unexplained. Inclusive of the bounding cysteine and phenylalanine, the CDR3 is 19 residues long. The read is trimmed to its CDR3 DNA, 57 bases read in frame from base 1. CDR1 and CDR2 were assigned from the germline V gene as SGHTA and FQGNSA. On this clone: No cognate antigen has been identified for it. Base qualities are missing; no much larger clone stands one base away.

TCRbeta CDR3 regions were amplified from genomic DNA by means of the immunoSEQ Assay, a bias-controlled multiplex PCR. From the authors' description of their analysis: Nucleated cell counts per sample were estimated from amplification of reference gene primers within the assay. To quantify the absolute abundance of each unique TCRbeta CDR3 rearrangement, sequence reads were collapsed and filtered. For each sample, productive Simpson clonality was calculated as the square root of Simpson's diversity index over productive rearrangements. TCRdb holds this immuneACCESS table with in-frame rearrangements only. Some clones are missing; in checked studies, unresolved V genes explain under half, and the rest has no known cause. V and J calls and clone size follow that table, whereas D and trimming were derived from the DNA. The sample includes just over 250,000 clones, with about 87% observed a single time. Of the sample, approximately 4.3% is held by the ten largest clones.

Recombination connected TRBV7-2 to TRBJ1-5, with 7 junctional bases fitting TRBD1. The sample comprised peripheral blood. This sequence originates from a man between 60 and 75 years old who had recovered from COVID-19. The sequenced DNA: TGTGCCAGCAGCACCCGAGGGGGCCGCTCGGGGAATGGCAATCAGCCCCAGCATTTT. Its translation reads: CASSTRGGRSGNGNQPQHF.